Listed below are T cell receptor beta chains from one sample, sequenced in a study of shared clonotypes between healthy human individuals. Sequencing used immunoSEQ multiplex PCR; TCRdb keeps in-frame clones, though not all of them. The table lists millions of clones, more than 80% of them singletons. Sequenced material: naive CD4+ T cells sorted from blood. The receptors shown here come from a man younger than 35 in good health. The CDR3 runs from the conserved cysteine through the conserved F or W. The D gene is left open where the match is weak. Not every row has a clone size; where given, it reads once, few, many or a size class.

j_call clone_size v_call d_call cdr3_aa cdr3_nt
TRBJ1-6 NA TRBV2 TRBD1 CASRETGDYNSPLHF TGTGCCAGCAGGGAGACAGGGGACTATAATTCACCCCTCCACTTT
TRBJ2-5 NA TRBV6-6 NA CASTQGQGHQETQYF TGTGCCAGCACCCAGGGGCAGGGTCACCAAGAGACCCAGTACTTC
TRBJ2-7 NA TRBV15 TRBD1 CATSDTREITGTEYEQYF TGTGCCACCAGCGATACAAGGGAAATTACCGGGACAGAATACGAGCAGTACTTC
TRBJ2-7 once TRBV7-9 NA CASSLGQASYEQYF TGTGCCAGCAGCTTAGGACAGGCTTCCTACGAGCAGTACTTC
TRBJ2-3 NA TRBV19 NA CASSIGTKVWGDTQYF TGTGCCAGTAGTATAGGGACGAAGGTCTGGGGAGATACGCAGTATTTT
TRBJ2-7 NA TRBV29-1 TRBD2 CSVELAGGPYEQYF TGCAGCGTTGAACTAGCGGGAGGTCCCTACGAGCAGTACTTC
TRBJ2-5 NA TRBV11-2 TRBD2 CASSLGLSGGGETQYF TGTGCCAGCAGCTTAGGTCTTAGCGGGGGGGGAGAGACCCAGTACTTC
TRBJ1-3 NA TRBV30 TRBD1 CAWSGWTGVAGNTIYF TGTGCCTGGAGTGGTTGGACAGGAGTAGCCGGAAACACCATATATTTT
TRBJ1-4 NA TRBV2 NA CASSEETPEKLFF TGTGCCAGCAGTGAAGAGACACCAGAAAAACTGTTTTTT
TRBJ1-3 NA TRBV7-9 NA CAFRRVISGNTIYF TGTGCCTTCCGCCGCGTGATCTCTGGAAACACCATATATTTT
TRBJ1-3 NA TRBV19 NA CASSSRDIPGNTIYF TGTGCCAGTAGTTCTCGGGATATTCCCGGAAACACCATATATTTT
TRBJ2-3 NA TRBV5-1 NA CASSLGGALTDTQYF TGCGCCAGCAGCTTGGGCGGGGCCCTCACAGATACGCAGTATTTT
TRBJ2-7 NA TRBV5-8 TRBD1 CASSLGQGAFHEQYF TGTGCCAGCAGCTTGGGGCAGGGGGCTTTCCACGAGCAGTACTTC
TRBJ2-2 NA TRBV7-8 NA CASSLVGNTGELFF TGTGCCAGCAGCTTAGTAGGGAACACCGGGGAGCTGTTTTTT
TRBJ2-7 NA TRBV6-6 TRBD2 CASSYLAASYEQYF TGTGCCAGCAGTTATCTAGCGGCCTCCTACGAGCAGTACTTC
TRBJ2-2 NA TRBV5-1 NA CASSLGGTQVTGELFF TGCGCCAGCAGCTTGGGGGGGACCCAGGTTACCGGGGAGCTGTTTTTT
TRBJ2-7 NA TRBV2 TRBD2 CASRGLAYEQYF TGTGCCAGCAGGGGACTAGCGTACGAGCAGTACTTC
TRBJ1-2 NA TRBV7-2 NA CASSLIRGYGYTF TGTGCCAGCAGCTTAATACGAGGCTATGGCTACACCTTC
TRBJ2-7 NA TRBV20-1 NA CSASPSREQYF TGCAGTGCTAGTCCGAGTCGGGAGCAGTACTTC
TRBJ2-1 NA TRBV6-6 TRBD2 CASRSPGTSLYNEQFF TGTGCCAGCAGATCCCCCGGGACTAGTCTGTACAATGAGCAGTTCTTC
TRBJ2-5 once TRBV5-1 NA CASSDIQGAETQYF TGCGCCAGCAGCGATATACAAGGTGCGGAGACCCAGTACTTC
TRBJ2-1 NA TRBV2 NA CASSLRGEQFF TGTGCCAGCAGCCTGCGGGGTGAGCAGTTCTTC
TRBJ1-3 NA TRBV12-5 TRBD1 CASSSDRASGNTIYF TGTGCTAGTTCCTCCGACAGGGCATCGGGAAACACCATATATTTT
TRBJ1-1 NA TRBV6-6 NA CASSYSASNTEAFF TGTGCCAGCAGTTACTCGGCGTCGAACACTGAAGCTTTCTTT
TRBJ2-7 NA TRBV6-6 NA CASSYSATMGYEQYF TGTGCCAGCAGTTACTCCGCAACCATGGGCTACGAGCAGTACTTC
TRBJ1-5 NA TRBV6-6 NA CASSRDKDQPQHF TGTGCCAGCAGTAGAGACAAAGATCAGCCCCAGCATTTT